The clone carrying this T cell receptor beta chain occurred a few times. MiXCR, run by TCRdb on the 5' RACE reads, gives a single entry per CDR3 protein. The sample consists of fewer than 350,000 distinct CDR3 sequences, approximately 8% of them appearing once. The V and J ends lost 8 bases and 0 bases, in that order; junction bases with no gene match: 7. The CDR3 loop spans 15 amino acids. Germline CDR1 is SGHAT and CDR2 is FQNNGV. The data were obtained in a study of identical twins. These data were also reused for a study on yellow fever vaccine responses in identical twins.

The source is a woman between 18 and 30 years old in good health. V and J are TRBV11-2 and TRBJ2-3; 8 positions match TRBD2. What was sequenced was memory (CD45RO+) T cells sorted from blood. The CDR3 reads CASRATSGSTDTQYF. For the CDR3, the DNA is TGTGCCAGCCGAGCAACTAGCGGTAGCACAGATACGCAGTATTTT.